This passage covers 19 T cell receptor beta chains from one sample sequenced in a study of T-cell reconstitution after alpha-beta-depleted transplantation in children. The authors prepared the TCRbeta library with unique molecular identifiers. MiXCR, applied by TCRdb to the PCR reads, yields one record per CDR3 protein. The table includes approximately 590,000 distinct CDR3 sequences, about 10% detected once. The sample consisted of PBMCs from the stem cell graft donor, taken from the stem cell graft. Receptors were obtained from a human donor who donated a stem cell graft to a child with acute myeloid leukemia.

This clonotype was counted many times. The rearrangement uses TRBV5-1 and TRBJ1-3; weak D call: TRBD1 (5 bases). V lost 5 bases to trimming and J lost 0 bases, with 12 bases between them. There are 15 residues in the CDR3. Germline-derived CDR1 and CDR2 are SGHRS and YFSETQ. The CDR3 DNA is TGCGCCAGCAGGATCGACAGTAGCTCTGGAAACACCATATATTTT. Its translation is CASRIDSSSGNTIYF.

This clonotype was counted between two and nine times. V gene TRBV6-2 or TRBV6-3 combines with J gene TRBJ2-7; 9 bases map to TRBD2. V lost 4 bases to trimming and J lost 5 bases; unmatched junction nucleotides: 9. The CDR3 is made up of 15 amino acids. Germline V gives CDR1 MNHEY, CDR2 SVGEGT. The CDR3: CASSWLAGTTHEQYF. CDR3 nucleotide sequence: TGTGCCAGCAGTTGGCTAGCGGGGACGACCCACGAGCAGTACTTC.

This clonotype has a count of ten or more. The chain combines TRBV24-1 with TRBJ2-2; D call uncertain. V was clipped by 5 bases and J by 4 bases, with 7 bases between them. This CDR3 region has 13 residues. Germline CDR1 reads KGHDR; CDR2 reads SFDVKD. The CDR3 DNA reads TGTGCCACCAGTGCTTGGGGCACCGGGGAGCTGTTTTTT. This sequence encodes CATSAWGTGELFF.

The genes are TRBV9 and TRBJ2-1; 10 positions agree with TRBD2. J lost 3 bases, V lost 1 base, and 4 bases had no gene match. This CDR3 region has 16 residues. Looked up from germline, CDR1 is SGDLS and CDR2 is YYNGEE. CDR3 sequence (DNA): TGTGCCAGCAGCGTAACTCTAGCGGGGGTCTACAATGAGCAGTTCTTC. It encodes CASSVTLAGVYNEQFF. Using reference TRBV9 and TRBJ2-1 for the parts outside the CDR3, the full variable domain is DSGVTQTPKHLITATGQRVTLRCSPRSGDLSVYWYQQSLDQGLQFLIQYYNGEERAKGNILERFSAQQFPDLHSELNLSSLELGDSALYFCASSVTLAGVYNEQFFGPGTRLTVL.

In its sample, this clonotype was seen many times. V gene TRBV11-2 combines with J gene TRBJ2-5; D unresolved. The CDR3 runs to 12 residues. Trimming stripped 1 base from V and 5 bases from J, with 5 bases between. Germline V CDR1 and CDR2: SGHAT, FQNNGV. CDR3 coding DNA: TGTGCCAGCAGCTTAGGCAGGGAGACCCAGTACTTC. It translates to CASSLGRETQYF.

The chain has TRBV4-2 and TRBJ1-5; maybe TRBD1 (5 bases). V lost 4 bases, J lost 5 bases, and 15 bases lay in between. The CDR3 length is 15 residues. Germline V CDR1 and CDR2: LGHNA, YNFKEQ. The CDR3 sequence is CASSPFGREDQPQHF. For the CDR3, the DNA is TGTGCCAGCAGCCCCTTCGGCAGGGAGGATCAGCCCCAGCATTTT.

This clonotype was observed at least ten times. J is TRBJ1-2 and V is TRBV20-1; the D gene is possibly TRBD1 (5 bases). CDR3 length equals 18 residues. CDR1 is DFQATT and CDR2 is SNEGSKA in the germline V gene (reference sequence). The V and J ends lost 0 bases and 3 bases respectively, with 23 bases between them. This chain's CDR3 is CSARDRQFPLLSYYGYTF. CDR3 DNA: TGCAGTGCTAGAGATCGACAGTTTCCTCTCTTATCTTACTATGGCTACACCTTC.

This clonotype was detected ten times or more. The J gene is TRBJ2-1, the V gene TRBV29-1; D gene ambiguous. This CDR3 is built from 12 residues. Trimming took 3 bases from V and 4 from J, leaving 7 bases between them. Germline V CDR1 and CDR2: SQVTM, ANQGSEA. In DNA form, the CDR3 reads TGCAGCGTTGATTTGGGATACAATGAGCAGTTCTTC. Translation: CSVDLGYNEQFF.

This chain joins TRBV10-3 and TRBJ2-5; D could derive from TRBD1 or TRBD2 (7 bases each). Germline V gene lookup returns CDR1 ENHRY and CDR2 SYGVKD. This CDR3 is 14 amino acids long. V was cut by 10 bases and J by 0 bases, with 15 bases left in between. The CDR3 bases are TGTGCCACTTGGGGGGGACAGAACCAAGAGACCCAGTACTTC. This sequence encodes CATWGGQNQETQYF.

This clonotype has a count of ten or more. V usage is TRBV10-3 and J usage is TRBJ2-3; 9 bases align to TRBD1. V shed 4 bases, J shed 2 bases, and the junction held 4 bases outside the gene matches. The germline gives CDR1 ENHRY, CDR2 SYGVKD. The CDR3 extends over 15 amino acids. This CDR3 is CAISGGQGFTDTQYF. The CDR3 DNA reads as TGTGCCATCAGTGGCGGACAGGGGTTCACAGATACGCAGTATTTT.

In this sample, this clonotype turned up once. A much larger clone differs from this one at a single base, so this may be a read error. This rearrangement joins TRBV20-1 to TRBJ1-1, with a weak D call TRBD1 (6 bases). The CDR3 runs 14 residues. Per germline, CDR1 DFQATT and CDR2 SNEGSKA (reference sequence). The CDR3: CSASGVTGDTQAFF. The CDR3 nucleotides read TGCAGTGCTAGTGGTGTGACTGGGGACACTCAAGCTTTCTTT.

The table lists this clonotype with a count of one. This sequence joins TRBV21-1 and TRBJ1-1; the table's D call TRBD1 went unverified against the DNA. TRBV21-1 counts as a pseudogene. The CDR3 length is 15 residues. Written as DNA, the CDR3 is TGTGGCAGCAGCTATCAAAAGGGGGTGAACACTGAAGCTTTCTTT. Its protein product is CGSSYQKGVNTEAFF.

This clonotype was seen more than once but under ten times. This chain's CDR3 is CASSYRQGRSMNQPQHF. CDR3 DNA: TGTGCCAGCAGCTACAGACAGGGGAGATCGATGAATCAGCCCCAGCATTTT. The genes are TRBV5-6 and TRBJ1-5; 8 bases are a match to TRBD1. The germline gives CDR1 SGHDT, CDR2 YYEEEE. The junction had 12 bases not matched to a gene; V was cut back by 3 bases and J by 4 bases. This CDR3 is 17 amino acids long.

This clonotype showed up many times. The V and J genes are TRBV15 and TRBJ2-7; D possibly matches TRBD1 or TRBD2 (5 bases each). The germline V gene has CDR1 LNHNV and CDR2 YYDKDF (reference sequence). The germline V and J ends were trimmed by 0 bases and 0 bases, with 9 bases remaining between them. The CDR3 length is 15 residues. This chain's CDR3 is CATSRDVRGSYEQYF. CDR3 DNA: TGTGCCACCAGCAGAGATGTGAGGGGCTCCTACGAGCAGTACTTC. The complete variable domain, with remaining parts taken from reference TRBV15 and TRBJ2-7, reads DAMVIQNPRYQVTQFGKPVTLSCSQTLNHNVMYWYQQKSSQAPKLLFHYYDKDFNNEADTPDNFQSRRPNTSFCFLDIRSPGLGDTAMYLCATSRDVRGSYEQYFGPGTRLTVT.

This clonotype has only a few counts. This rearrangement joins TRBV20-1 to TRBJ2-1; tentative D call: TRBD2 (5 bases). V gave up 7 bases and J gave up 0 bases, with 13 bases separating them. The CDR3 consists of 14 residues. CDR1 DFQATT and CDR2 SNEGSKA come from the germline V gene (reference sequence). CDR3 sequence: CSVSAVSSYNEQFF. The DNA for the CDR3 is TGCAGTGTGTCAGCGGTCAGCTCCTACAATGAGCAGTTCTTC.

This clonotype showed up many times. The chain uses TRBV7-2 and TRBJ2-5, with 11 nucleotides matching TRBD2. V was pared by 4 bases and J by 4 bases, with 2 bases of the junction left unmatched. This CDR3 region has 14 residues. The germline V gene encodes CDR1 SGHTA and CDR2 FQGNSA. CDR3 sequence (DNA): TGTGCCAGCAGCTCCGGGACTAGCGGAGAGACCCAGTACTTC. Its protein product is CASSSGTSGETQYF.

The table lists this clonotype with a few counts. The chain couples TRBV20-1 to TRBJ2-1, with 7 bases that match TRBD2. Germline CDR1 reads DFQATT; CDR2 reads SNEGSKA (reference sequence). V trimming: 3 bases; J trimming: 8 bases; junction bases outside the gene matches: 13. This CDR3 comprises 15 residues. This CDR3 is CSASPAGGGFDEQFF. The DNA of the CDR3 is TGCAGTGCTAGCCCAGCGGGCGGGGGATTCGATGAGCAGTTCTTC.

V and J are TRBV2 and TRBJ2-1; 9 bases match TRBD1. The V and J ends lost 6 bases and 7 bases, in that order; junction bases with no gene match: 4. CDR3 length equals 13 residues. Germline-derived CDR1 and CDR2 are SNHLY and FYNNEI. The DNA for the CDR3 is TGTGCCAGCAGGGTACAGGGGGCGAATGAGCAGTTCTTC. Protein: CASRVQGANEQFF.

V and J are TRBV29-1 and TRBJ2-1; D is possibly TRBD1 (6 bases). Trimming cost V 7 bases and J 13 bases, with 17 bases left between them. Germline loops: CDR1 SQVTM, CDR2 ANQGSEA. This CDR3 spans 11 amino acids. CDR3 sequence: CSETTGSRQFF. The CDR3 region has the DNA TGCAGCGAGACTACAGGGAGTCGACAGTTCTTC.